The 27 T cell receptor beta chains in this list originate from one sample, sequenced in a study of low-dose radiotherapy and immunotherapy resistance in tumors. Time point here: after trial treatment. Treatment reported: LDRT plus nivolumab, ipilimumab, low-dose cyclophosphamide and aspirin (RACIN trial). TRAV- and TRBV-specific primers were used for first-strand cDNA, which covered alpha and beta chains. TCR amplification involved about 20 PCR cycles with a constant-region primer and V-primer adapter. Via MiXCR, TCRdb re-called the reads, giving one row per CDR3 protein. In the table there are under 75,000 distinct CDR3 sequences, approximately 22% of which are singletons. The source material was PBMCs, sampled after low-dose radiotherapy plus immunotherapy. These receptors originate from a male donor with prostate cancer.

This clonotype showed up many times. The rearrangement uses TRBV7-8 and TRBJ2-5, with D tentatively TRBD1 or TRBD2 (5 bases each). The CDR3 consists of 15 residues. Trimming cost V 5 bases and J 5 bases, with 18 bases left between them. Germline lookup yields CDR1 SGHVS and CDR2 FQNEAQ. The CDR3 DNA sequence: TGTGCCAGCAGCACCGGGACCACTAAACGGGAGACCCAGTACTTC. Residues: CASSTGTTKRETQYF.

This clonotype was detected many times. The rearrangement links TRBV20-1 to TRBJ2-2; 7 bases map to TRBD1. Trimming removed 3 bases from V and 0 bases from J; junction bases left unmatched: 1. There are 14 residues in the CDR3. The germline V gene has CDR1 DFQATT and CDR2 SNEGSKA (reference sequence). The CDR3, as DNA: TGCAGTGCTAGGGGACAGACGAACACCGGGGAGCTGTTTTTT. Amino acids: CSARGQTNTGELFF.

This clonotype occurred many times. The chain uses TRBV12-3 or TRBV12-4 and TRBJ2-1, with D perhaps matching TRBD2 (5 bases). With 5 bases removed from V and 9 bases from J, the gap between germline ends came to 11 bases. This CDR3 has 12 amino acids. Here the CDR3 reads CASSPLAFEQFF. The CDR3 DNA reads as TGTGCCAGCAGTCCCCTAGCTTTTGAGCAGTTCTTC.

Only a few counts were recorded for this clonotype. CDR3 DNA sequence: TGTGCCTGGAGGACCCAGTCGGCTTATAATTCACCCCTCCACTTT. This codes for CAWRTQSAYNSPLHF. The rearrangement links TRBV30 to TRBJ1-6; D remains unclear. The CDR3 is 15 residues long. CDR1 GTSNPN and CDR2 SVGIG come from the germline V gene (reference sequence). V lost 3 bases and J lost 4, with 13 bases in between.

Within the sample, this clonotype is large. This chain's CDR3 is CAIGTSGTDTQYF. CDR3 bases: TGTGCCATCGGGACTAGCGGCACAGATACGCAGTATTTT. The rearrangement links TRBV6-6 to TRBJ2-3; 10 bases fit TRBD2. The CDR3 is 13 amino acids. Germline assignment: CDR1 MNHNY and CDR2 SVGAGI (reference sequence). V lost 10 bases to trimming and J lost 1 base; unmatched junction nucleotides: 2.

The sample holds many counts of this clonotype. The chain employs TRBV24-1 and TRBJ2-3; tentatively, D is TRBD1 or TRBD2 (5 bases each). The germline V gene has CDR1 KGHDR and CDR2 SFDVKD. The V and J ends lost 6 bases and 0 bases respectively, with 9 bases between them. This CDR3 is 14 amino acids long. This CDR3 reads CATSNRDSTDTQYF. The DNA of the CDR3 is TGTGCCACCAGTAACCGGGACAGCACAGATACGCAGTATTTT.

With respect to this clonotype: Since a far larger clone is one base different, this is likely a read error. The J gene is TRBJ2-1, the V gene TRBV7-2; 9 bases agree with TRBD2. Germline values: CDR1 SGHTA, CDR2 FQGNSA. V was pared by 3 bases and J by 10 bases, with 16 bases of the junction left unmatched. The length of the CDR3 is 17 residues. CDR3 sequence (DNA): TGTGCCAGCAGCTTTAATAGCGGGGGAGTGATTGGGGACGAGCAGTTCTTC. Protein sequence: CASSFNSGGVIGDEQFF.

In this sample, this clonotype turned up a few times. The chain recombines TRBV4-1 with TRBJ1-2; D remains ambiguous. The CDR3 runs to 15 residues. The V end lost 4 bases, the J end lost 4 bases, and 16 bases lay between the germline ends. Germline CDR1 and CDR2: MGHRA and YSYEKL. CDR3 DNA sequence: TGCGCCAGCAGCCCGGGGTCGGTTGGATCCTATGGCTACACCTTC. As protein: CASSPGSVGSYGYTF.

This clonotype was picked up many times. J is TRBJ2-7 and V is TRBV20-1; D possibly matches TRBD1 or TRBD2 (5 bases each). Germline CDR1 and CDR2: DFQATT and SNEGSKA (reference sequence). V gave up 3 bases and J gave up 6 bases, with 9 bases separating them. This CDR3 has 11 amino acids. CDR3 DNA: TGCAGTGCTAGGGAAGGGACCGAGCAGTACTTC. This codes for CSAREGTEQYF.

This clonotype was seen repeatedly, ten times or more. The rearrangement uses TRBV6-2 or TRBV6-3 and TRBJ1-1; the D gene is possibly TRBD1 (5 bases). The V gene lost 4 bases and the J gene lost 4 bases, with 13 bases spanning the gap. This CDR3 comprises 14 residues. Germline V gene sequence: CDR1 MNHEY, CDR2 SVGEGT. DNA of the CDR3: TGTGCCAGCAGTTGGGTTGGTGGGGCCACTGAAGCTTTCTTT. Residues: CASSWVGGATEAFF.

This clonotype was counted at least ten times. The chain has TRBV2 and TRBJ2-4; 8 bases are shared with TRBD2. After removal of 5 bases from V and 8 bases from J, the junction contained 11 bases not matched to a gene. The germline CDR1 and CDR2 sequences are SNHLY and FYNNEI. The CDR3 has 15 amino acids. The CDR3 nucleotides are TGTGCCAGCAGTCCACGGGGGGGGCTGATATACATTCAGTACTTC. It encodes CASSPRGGLIYIQYF.

In its sample, this clonotype was seen many times. This chain uses TRBV3-1 with TRBJ1-2; TRBD1 might be the D (5 bases). This CDR3 is 15 amino acids long. V was clipped by 1 base and J by 6 bases, with 15 bases between them. The germline V gene encodes CDR1 LGHDT and CDR2 YNNKEL (reference sequence). CDR3 bases: TGTGCCAGCAGCCAAGTCGTCCAAGGGGTCGATGGCTACACCTTC. Encoded protein: CASSQVVQGVDGYTF.

This clonotype was detected ten times or more. V and J are TRBV6-1 and TRBJ2-5; TRBD2 matches at 13 bases. This CDR3 is built from 17 residues. Germline lookup yields CDR1 MNHNS and CDR2 SASEGT. With 5 bases clipped from V and 5 bases from J, the junction kept 11 bases outside the gene matches. This CDR3 reads CASSSRNGLAGAETQYF. The CDR3, as DNA: TGTGCCAGCAGTAGTCGAAACGGACTAGCGGGGGCGGAGACCCAGTACTTC.

This clonotype appeared many times. The chain has TRBV29-1 and TRBJ2-1; D might be TRBD1 (5 bases). CDR3 length: 12 residues. The germline CDR1 and CDR2 sequences are SQVTM and ANQGSEA. V lost 4 bases and J 5 bases, leaving 9 bases between the germline ends. In DNA form, the CDR3 reads TGCAGCGTTGCCCTGGGGCACAATGAGCAGTTCTTC. Its protein is CSVALGHNEQFF.

This clonotype showed up many times. The V and J genes are TRBV4-2 and TRBJ2-3; 9 nucleotides align to TRBD1. From germline, CDR1 is LGHNA and CDR2 YNFKEQ. The length of the CDR3 is 15 residues. J was trimmed by 3 bases and V by 8 bases; bases with no gene match: 9. The CDR3 loop reads CASDRGGQGTDTQYF. In DNA, the CDR3 is TGTGCCAGCGATAGGGGTGGACAGGGGACAGATACGCAGTATTTT.

This clonotype was observed at least ten times. V gene TRBV24-1 combines with J gene TRBJ1-2; 8 nucleotides match TRBD1. The germline V gene encodes CDR1 KGHDR and CDR2 SFDVKD. This CDR3 spans 14 amino acids. After removal of 7 bases from V and 2 bases from J, the junction contained 5 bases not matched to a gene. The CDR3 spells CATSDRGRNYGYTF. The DNA for the CDR3 is TGTGCCACCAGCGACAGGGGACGAAACTATGGCTACACCTTC.

At least ten counts were recorded for this clonotype. The chain has TRBV5-1 and TRBJ2-7; D is perhaps TRBD1 or TRBD2 (5 bases each). The V end lost 0 bases, the J end lost 7 bases, and 14 bases lay between the germline ends. The CDR3 is made up of 14 amino acids. Germline V lookup: CDR1 SGHRS, CDR2 YFSETQ. CDR3 sequence: CASSLGDALREQYF. The CDR3 coding sequence is TGCGCCAGCAGCTTGGGGGACGCCCTAAGGGAGCAGTACTTC.

This clonotype was seen at least ten times. This chain joins TRBV7-2 and TRBJ2-3; the D gene is possibly TRBD2 (5 bases). This CDR3 contains 14 residues. The V gene's germline CDR1 is SGHTA and CDR2 FQGNSA. Trimming cost V 4 bases and J 1 base, with 9 bases left between them. For the CDR3, the DNA is TGTGCCAGCAGCTCCCTAGCCGGCACAGATACGCAGTATTTT. It encodes CASSSLAGTDTQYF. Supplemented by reference TRBV7-2 and TRBJ2-3, the full variable domain reads GAGVSQSPSNKVTEKGKDVELRCDPISGHTALYWYRQSLGQGLEFLIYFQGNSAPDKSGLPSDRFSAERTGGSVSTLTIQRTQQEDSAVYLCASSSLAGTDTQYFGPGTRLTVL.

This clonotype came up many times. The chain has TRBV4-3 and TRBJ2-2; 9 bases align to TRBD2. Germline values: CDR1 LGHNA, CDR2 YSLEER. The CDR3 contains 19 residues. J was trimmed by 7 bases and V by 2 bases; bases with no gene match: 17. The CDR3 reads CASSQRLPGLAGRGGELFF. CDR3 sequence (DNA): TGCGCCAGCAGCCAACGACTGCCGGGCCTAGCGGGGCGGGGCGGGGAGCTGTTTTTT.

At least ten counts were recorded for this clonotype. The chain links TRBV19 to TRBJ2-5; 8 bases agree with TRBD1. The CDR3 is 14 residues long. Germline-derived CDR1 and CDR2 are LNHDA and SQIVND (reference sequence). The trim removed 5 bases at V and 5 bases at J, leaving 7 bases unmatched. Here the CDR3 DNA reads TGTGCCAGTAGTTCCCCTGGACAGGGTGAGACCCAGTACTTC. Protein: CASSSPGQGETQYF.

This clonotype was seen many times. The rearrangement joins TRBV4-3 to TRBJ2-1, with D unclear. The V gene lost 0 bases and the J gene lost 0 bases, with 12 bases spanning the gap. The CDR3 runs 17 residues. CDR1 is LGHNA, CDR2 YSLEER, per germline. The CDR3: CASSQDYHPSSYNEQFF. DNA of the CDR3: TGCGCCAGCAGCCAAGATTACCACCCGAGCTCCTACAATGAGCAGTTCTTC.

This clonotype was detected ten times or more. The genes are TRBV29-1 and TRBJ2-5, with D possibly called TRBD1 or TRBD2 (5 bases each). The CDR3 length is 14 residues. Trimming shortened V by 3 bases and J by 4 bases, and 15 bases separated the two germline ends. Looked up from germline, CDR1 is SQVTM and CDR2 is ANQGSEA. CDR3 in DNA: TGCAGCGTTGAGCGGGCAGGGTCCCCAGAGACCCAGTACTTC. Its protein is CSVERAGSPETQYF.

This clonotype was found many times. V is TRBV7-9 and J is TRBJ1-6; D not resolved. Trimming cost V 5 bases and J 4 bases, with 15 bases left between them. This CDR3 region has 16 residues. CDR1 SEHNR and CDR2 FQNEAQ come from the germline V gene (reference sequence). Here the CDR3 DNA reads TGTGCCAGCAGCGCCCCAAGGAGGGATTATAATTCACCCCTCCACTTT. This sequence encodes CASSAPRRDYNSPLHF.

This clonotype was counted many times. The CDR3 DNA reads TGTGCCAGCTCTCTAGCGGGAAACAATGAGCAGTTCTTC. This translates into CASSLAGNNEQFF. The V call is TRBV28, the J call TRBJ2-1, with 9 bases aligning to TRBD2. This CDR3 contains 13 residues. The trim removed 8 bases at V and 5 bases at J, leaving 4 bases unmatched. Germline CDR1 MDHEN, CDR2 SYDVKM.

This clonotype came up many times. This rearrangement joins TRBV4-2 to TRBJ1-4; maybe TRBD1 (5 bases). Trimming removed 0 bases at V and 13 bases at J, with 12 bases between. CDR1 and CDR2 (germline): LGHNA, YNFKEQ. This CDR3 contains 13 residues. The CDR3 DNA sequence: TGTGCCAGCAGCCAAGACGACGGGAGGGGACTGTTTTTT. Translated: CASSQDDGRGLFF.

Ten or more counts support this clonotype. CDR3 bases: TGCGCCAGCAGCTTGTCCATTGAGGAAACTGAAGCTTTCTTT. Amino acid sequence: CASSLSIEETEAFF. The V gene is TRBV5-1, the J gene TRBJ1-1; D is uncertain. Germline V gene sequence: CDR1 SGHRS, CDR2 YFSETQ. This CDR3 contains 14 residues. V was clipped by 1 base and J by 5 bases, with 12 bases between them.

Regarding this clonotype: A read error is the likely source, as a far larger clone sits one nucleotide away. The chain joins TRBV7-3 to TRBJ2-3; TRBD2 matches 11 bases. CDR1 and CDR2 from the germline V gene are SGHTA and FQGTGA. This CDR3 has 16 amino acids. V gave up 6 bases and J gave up 1 base; unmatched junction bases: 6. The CDR3 DNA sequence: TGTGCCAGCAGTCTTCAGACTAGCGGGGGCACAGATACGCAGTATTTT. Residues: CASSLQTSGGTDTQYF.